This T cell receptor (beta chain) emerged from a study of metastatic and nonmetastatic thyroid tumors. Study-wide background: The authors compared repertoires across blood and tumor or nodule tissue from malignant and benign thyroid patients.

Authors' processing steps: It was from CDR3 differences across clinicopathological groups that a distant-metastasis classifier for papillary thyroid cancer was built. MiXCR re-clonotyped the PCR reads for TCRdb. These V and J calls originate from TCRdb's pipeline instead of the authors' own analysis. The repertoire holds some 30,000 clones, with about 30% as singletons. Germline assignment: CDR1 DFQATT and CDR2 SNEGSKA (reference sequence). The V and J ends lost 5 bases and 9 bases, in that order; junction bases with no gene match: 11. The CDR3 is made up of 14 amino acids. Until they underwent thyroid surgery, no patient had received any treatment. Study results and limitations: Significantly higher TCR beta diversity was reportedly seen in malignant thyroid tumors than benign nodules, in blood and tumor.

Comment on this clone: The antigen is unknown.

This sequence joins TRBV20-1 and TRBJ2-1; 9 positions agree with TRBD2. The TCR comes from a female donor with papillary thyroid cancer or a benign thyroid nodule (not recorded which). Some clones in this sample may be carry-over from other donors' samples. The sequencing input was blood. CDR3 in DNA: TGCAGTGCTCCCAACCCGGGACTAGCTGGTGAGCAGTTCTTC. Its translation is CSAPNPGLAGEQFF.